This T cell receptor (beta chain) stems from a study of molecular identifiers for immune sequencing clone quantification. Study-level results: Among effectors, clones above 20 RNA copies held over 99% of molecules; among naive cells, under 1%. Identical TCR molecules sharing a barcode could underestimate highly expanded clone sizes.

TCRdb ran MiXCR on the PCR reads and lists one entry per CDR3 protein. Of approximately 550,000 distinct CDR3 sequences listed, 25% were seen once; the top ten hold over 0.6%. This clonotype was observed a handful of times. The antigen is not known. Naive CD8 T cells were picked out by sorting for CD8+CD4-CCR7+CD45RA+. Input material: naive CD8+ T cells from blood, with Jurkat cell RNA spiked in. Subset denoted: FACS-sorted CD8+CD4-CCR7+CD45RA+ naive T cells. This TCR was recovered from a human donor in good health. Some libraries in this study had Jurkat cell RNA spiked in.

CDR3 sequence (DNA): TGTGCCAGCAGCTCAACTCCGGGACACGTAACAACTCAAGAGACCCAGTACTTC. It translates to CASSSTPGHVTTQETQYF. The chain joins TRBV7-9 to TRBJ2-5, with D maybe TRBD1 (6 bases). The germline V gene encodes CDR1 SEHNR and CDR2 FQNEAQ (reference sequence). This CDR3 spans 18 amino acids. Trimming stripped 4 bases from V and 2 bases from J, with 23 bases between.